The 10 T cell receptor beta chains listed next were all sequenced from one sample in a study of CD8+ T cells in alopecia areata. Reverse transcription of extracted RNA yielded cDNA, which provided the sequencing template. The protocol was immunoSEQ multiplex PCR, while the TCRdb copy is restricted to in-frame clones and leaves out a portion. This sample has around 290,000 clones, each found more than once. Researchers sorted pooled cutaneous lymph node cells on the basis of CD4, CD8alpha, NKG2D, NKG2ACE and other markers. The sequenced sample was CD4+ T cells sorted from a lymph node. The origin of the receptors is a C3H/HeJ mouse with alopecia areata. MHC haplotype of the strain: H2-k.

On this clone itself: Genes and germline are mouse. From the germline J gene comes the end of the CDR3, since the read stops 4 residues before it. V is TRBV29 and J is TRBJ2-3; TRBD1 is a possible D gene (6 bases). Per the germline V gene, CDR1 is MSHET and CDR2 is SYDVDS. The V end was cut by 11 bases, the J end by 0 bases, with 9 bases between. This CDR3 is 12 amino acids long. CDR3 loop: CAGTTSAETLYF. CDR3 DNA, as far as it was read: TGTGCTGGGACAACTAGTGCAGAA.

This clone was picked up a small number of times. These gene names are mouse names. The CDR3 extends 4 residues past the end of the read, so its final part is completed from the germline J gene. This specimen includes other DNA sequences encoding the same CDR3. This chain connects TRBV13-1 to TRBJ2-1; 8 nucleotides align to TRBD2. This CDR3 comprises 13 residues. The trim removed 6 bases at V and 3 bases at J, leaving 2 bases unmatched. CDR1 NSHNY and CDR2 SYGAGN come from the germline V gene. The CDR3 is CASKTGVYAEQFF. Incomplete CDR3 DNA: TGTGCCAGCAAGACTGGGGTCTATGCT.

In its sample, this clone was seen many times. Each gene name is a mouse one. The CDR3 bases that were read are TGTGCCAGCTCTCTCGTTTTGGGGGACACA. Residues: CASSLVLGDT. The CDR3 in full is CASSLVLGDTEVFF. The V gene is TRBV12-1, the J gene TRBJ1-1; tentative D call: TRBD1 (5 bases). Read coverage stops 4 residues before the CDR3 terminus; the germline J gene supplies the remainder. The CDR3 extends over 14 amino acids. Germline CDR1 is SGHSN and CDR2 is HYEKVE. V shed 0 bases and J shed 3 bases, with 10 bases lying between them.

This clone showed up just a few times. Mouse germline and gene names are used. With the read ending 4 residues before the CDR3 end, the germline J gene is used to fill in that end. The rearrangement uses TRBV5 and TRBJ2-1; D call uncertain. The V gene's germline CDR1 is LGHNA and CDR2 YNLKQL (reference sequence). There are 12 residues in the CDR3. CDR3 sequence reads: CASSQEWAEQFF. The CDR3 bases that were read are TGTGCCAGCAGCCAAGAGTGGGCT.

There are a few counts of this clone. Gene names and germline refer to mouse. The read comes to an end 4 residues before the CDR3 does, leaving the germline J gene to fill in the end. V gene TRBV5 combines with J gene TRBJ2-2; a possible D gene is TRBD1 (5 bases). With 3 bases removed from V and 0 bases from J, the gap between germline ends came to 11 bases. Germline CDR1 and CDR2: LGHNA and YNLKQL (reference sequence). The CDR3 totals 16 residues. CDR3 DNA (partial): TGTGCCAGCAGCCAGACCCTGACAGCAAACACCGGG. Its translation: CASSQTLTANTG. The full CDR3 reads CASSQTLTANTGQLYF.

Points on this clone: The listed genes are named as in mouse. The sequence runs out 4 residues before the end of the CDR3; the remainder is reconstructed from the germline J gene. This chain uses TRBV19 with TRBJ2-1; D possibly corresponds to TRBD1 (5 bases). CDR3 length: 12 residues. Germline V gene lookup returns CDR1 FNHDT and CDR2 SITEND (reference sequence). The CDR3 bases that were read are TGTGCCAGCAGTACAGGGAGGACT. Its translation: CASSTGRT. The full CDR3 sequence reads CASSTGRTEQFF.

This clone was seen a few times. Mouse germline and gene names are used. The CDR3 end falls 4 residues outside the read, so it is completed with the germline J gene. This chain links TRBV1 with TRBJ2-7, with 9 positions matching TRBD2. CDR1 and CDR2 (germline): NSQYPW, LRSPGD (reference sequence). The CDR3 sequence is 15 residues long. CDR3 residues: CTCSATGLGPYEQYF. The part of the CDR3 DNA that was read is TGCACCTGCAGTGCAACGGGACTGGGTCCTTAT.

This clone was detected a few times. Gene names follow the mouse nomenclature. The read terminates 4 residues ahead of where the CDR3 ends, so the germline J gene completes it. The V gene is TRBV13-1, the J gene TRBJ2-7, with 8 bases fitting TRBD2. The CDR3 loop spans 17 amino acids. Germline assignment: CDR1 NSHNY and CDR2 SYGAGN. Trimming at V came to 4 bases and at J to 0 bases, leaving 12 bases not matched to a gene. CDR3 in amino acids: CASSIPPGGPSSYEQYF. The part of the CDR3 DNA that was read is TGTGCCAGCAGTATCCCCCCTGGGGGGCCTAGCTCCTAT.

This clone was seen only a few times. Genes and germline are mouse. Coverage ceases 4 residues before the CDR3 finishes, and the germline J gene fills in the end. The V and J genes are TRBV5 and TRBJ2-2, with D unresolved. The V gene lost 0 bases and the J gene lost 0 bases, with 8 bases spanning the gap. Per germline, CDR1 LGHNA and CDR2 YNLKQL (reference sequence). This CDR3 is 16 amino acids long. The CDR3 DNA, read in part, is TGTGCCAGCAGCCAAGATCGTAGGGCAAACACCGGG. Protein: CASSQDRRANTG. The entire CDR3 protein reads CASSQDRRANTGQLYF.

Turning to this clone: Genes and germline are mouse. The CDR3 end falls 4 residues outside the read, so it is completed with the germline J gene. This chain joins TRBV13-1 and TRBJ2-2; weak D call: TRBD2 (5 bases). The V gene lost 1 base and the J gene lost 1 base, with 8 bases spanning the gap. CDR1 and CDR2 from the germline V gene are NSHNY and SYGAGN. The CDR3 consists of 15 residues. The chain's CDR3 is CASSDHLGNTGQLYF. The DNA read from the CDR3 is TGTGCCAGCAGTGATCATCTGGGAAACACCGGG.